The 7 T cell receptor beta chains in this list originate from one sample, sequenced in a study of blood T cell repertoires in COVID-19. Sequencing used immunoSEQ multiplex PCR; TCRdb keeps in-frame clones, though not all of them. The sample gives just under 40,000 clones, about 94% of which show up once; approximately 4.1% is in the top ten. Source material: peripheral blood. The source of these receptors is a human donor with active COVID-19. The donor label of this sample is uncertain.

The genes are TRBV19 and TRBJ1-4; tentative D call: TRBD1 (5 bases). Between the trimmed V and J ends, which lost 5 bases and 0 bases, there was a span of 16 bases. Germline CDR1 is LNHDA and CDR2 is SQIVND (reference sequence). The CDR3 has 17 amino acids. CDR3 bases: TGTGCCAGTAGTCCCCCCGGGACTTCTGCAACTAATGAAAAACTGTTTTTT. It codes for CASSPPGTSATNEKLFF.

The chain has TRBV29-1 and TRBJ2-7; 7 bases agree with TRBD1. With 1 base clipped from V and 2 bases from J, the junction kept 2 bases outside the gene matches. CDR3 length: 13 amino acids. Germline V gives CDR1 SQVTM, CDR2 ANQGSEA. The CDR3 nucleotides are TGCAGCGTTGAAGGGCAGGGGGCCTACGAGCAGTACTTC. Amino acids: CSVEGQGAYEQYF.

CDR3: CASSARTSEGFEQYF. The DNA of the CDR3 is TGTGCCAGCAGCGCAAGGACTAGCGAGGGATTCGAGCAGTACTTC. The genes are TRBV7-2 and TRBJ2-7, with 9 positions matching TRBD2. The germline CDR1 and CDR2 sequences are SGHTA and FQGNSA. The CDR3 runs 15 residues. J was trimmed by 6 bases and V by 5 bases; bases with no gene match: 11.

The rearrangement links TRBV2 to TRBJ1-6, with 8 bases lining up with TRBD1. V gave up 5 bases and J gave up 3 bases; unmatched junction bases: 9. The CDR3 has 17 amino acids. In germline, CDR1 is SNHLY, CDR2 FYNNEI. The CDR3 reads CASSPWAGGSYNSPLHF. In nucleotides, the CDR3 is TGTGCCAGCAGTCCGTGGGCAGGGGGCAGCTATAATTCACCCCTCCACTTT.

The chain uses TRBV4-1 and TRBJ2-7, with D perhaps TRBD2 (5 bases). This CDR3 region has 17 residues. CDR1 and CDR2 (germline): MGHRA, YSYEKL. V lost 3 bases, J lost 4 bases, and 22 bases lay in between. The CDR3 loop is CASSQGSVAHSGYEQYF. The DNA of the CDR3 is TGCGCCAGCAGCCAGGGGAGCGTAGCGCATTCGGGGTACGAGCAGTACTTC.

J is TRBJ1-5 and V is TRBV19; TRBD1 aligns across 11 bases. V lost 6 bases and J lost 7; bases outside the gene matches: 5. This CDR3 contains 14 residues. CDR1 LNHDA and CDR2 SQIVND come from the germline V gene (reference sequence). The CDR3 region is CASSGQGAGQPQHF. The CDR3 DNA reads TGTGCCAGTAGCGGACAGGGGGCCGGGCAGCCCCAGCATTTT. The entire variable domain, with the rest obtained from reference TRBV19 and TRBJ1-5, is as follows: DGGITQSPKYLFRKEGQNVTLSCEQNLNHDAMYWYRQDPGQGLRLIYYSQIVNDFQKGDIAEGYSVSREKKESFPLTVTSAQKNPTAFYLCASSGQGAGQPQHFGDGTRLSIL.

The CDR3 bases are TGTGCCAGCGCAGGAAACACTGAAGCTTTCTTT. It codes for CASAGNTEAFF. V is TRBV6-5 and J is TRBJ1-1; D is unclear. Trimming took 8 bases from V and 2 from J, leaving 6 bases between them. The CDR3 runs 11 residues. Germline loops: CDR1 MNHEY, CDR2 SVGAGI.